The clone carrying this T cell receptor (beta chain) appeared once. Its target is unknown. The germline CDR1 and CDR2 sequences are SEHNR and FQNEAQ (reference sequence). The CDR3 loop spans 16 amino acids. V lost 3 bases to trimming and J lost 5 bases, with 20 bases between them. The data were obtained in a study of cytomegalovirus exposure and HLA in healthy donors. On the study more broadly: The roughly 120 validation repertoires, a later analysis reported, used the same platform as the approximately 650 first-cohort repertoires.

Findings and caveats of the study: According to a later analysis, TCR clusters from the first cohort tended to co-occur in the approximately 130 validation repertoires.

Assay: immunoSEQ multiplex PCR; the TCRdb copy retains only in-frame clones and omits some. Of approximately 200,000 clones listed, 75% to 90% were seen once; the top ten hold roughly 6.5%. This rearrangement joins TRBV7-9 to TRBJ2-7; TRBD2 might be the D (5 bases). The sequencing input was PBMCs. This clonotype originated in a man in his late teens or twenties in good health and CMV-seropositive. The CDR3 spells CASSFRIAPGIDEQYF. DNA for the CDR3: TGTGCCAGCAGCTTTCGGATAGCGCCCGGGATCGACGAGCAGTACTTC.